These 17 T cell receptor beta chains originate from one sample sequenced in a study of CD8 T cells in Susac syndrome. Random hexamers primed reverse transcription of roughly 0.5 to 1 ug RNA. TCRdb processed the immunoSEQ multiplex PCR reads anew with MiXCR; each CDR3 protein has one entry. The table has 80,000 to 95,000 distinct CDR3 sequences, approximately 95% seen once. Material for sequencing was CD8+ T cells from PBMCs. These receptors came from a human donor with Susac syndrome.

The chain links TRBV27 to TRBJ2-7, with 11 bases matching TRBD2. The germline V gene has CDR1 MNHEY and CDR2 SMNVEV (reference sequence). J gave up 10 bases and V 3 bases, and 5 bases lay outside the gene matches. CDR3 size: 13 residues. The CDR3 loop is CASSFVSGGVQYF. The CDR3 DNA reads TGTGCCAGCAGTTTTGTTAGCGGGGGGGTCCAGTACTTC.

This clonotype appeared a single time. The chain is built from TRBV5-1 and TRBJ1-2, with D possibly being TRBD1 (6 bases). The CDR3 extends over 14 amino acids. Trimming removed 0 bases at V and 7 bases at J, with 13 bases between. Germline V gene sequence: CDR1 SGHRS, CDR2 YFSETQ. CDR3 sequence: CASSLETGMGGYTF. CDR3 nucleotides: TGCGCCAGCAGCTTGGAAACAGGGATGGGTGGCTACACCTTC. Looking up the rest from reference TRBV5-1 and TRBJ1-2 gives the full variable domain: KAGVTQTPRYLIKTRGQQVTLSCSPISGHRSVSWYQQTPGQGLQFLFEYFSETQRNKGNFPGRFSGRQFSNSRSEMNVSTLELGDSALYLCASSLETGMGGYTFGSGTRLTVV.

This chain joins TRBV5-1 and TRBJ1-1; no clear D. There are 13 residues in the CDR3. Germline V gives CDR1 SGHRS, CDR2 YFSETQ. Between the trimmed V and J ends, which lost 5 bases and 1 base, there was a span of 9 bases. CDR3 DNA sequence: TGCGCCAGCAGGCTGGGAGGGAACACTGAAGCTTTCTTT. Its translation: CASRLGGNTEAFF.

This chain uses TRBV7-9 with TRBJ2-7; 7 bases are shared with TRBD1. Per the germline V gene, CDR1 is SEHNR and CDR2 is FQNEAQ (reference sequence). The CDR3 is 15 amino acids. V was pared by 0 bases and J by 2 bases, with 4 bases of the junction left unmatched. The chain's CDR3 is CASSLAPGQTYEQYF. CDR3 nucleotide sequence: TGTGCCAGCAGCTTAGCCCCGGGACAGACCTACGAGCAGTACTTC.

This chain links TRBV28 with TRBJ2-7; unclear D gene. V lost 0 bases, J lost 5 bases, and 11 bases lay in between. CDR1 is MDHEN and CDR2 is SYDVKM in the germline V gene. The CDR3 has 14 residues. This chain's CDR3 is CASSLWGPQDEQYF. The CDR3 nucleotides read TGTGCCAGCAGTTTATGGGGCCCGCAGGACGAGCAGTACTTC. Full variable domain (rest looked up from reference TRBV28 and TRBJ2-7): DVKVTQSSRYLVKRTGEKVFLECVQDMDHENMFWYRQDPGLGLRLIYFSYDVKMKEKGDIPEGYSVSREKKERFSLILESASTNQTSMYLCASSLWGPQDEQYFGPGTRLTVT.

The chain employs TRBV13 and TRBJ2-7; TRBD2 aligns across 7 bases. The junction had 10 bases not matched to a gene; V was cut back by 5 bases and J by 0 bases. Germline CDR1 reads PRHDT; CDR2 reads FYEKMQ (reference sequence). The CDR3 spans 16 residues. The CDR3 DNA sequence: TGTGCCAGCAGCCCCGGACTAGGCCAAACCTCCTACGAGCAGTACTTC. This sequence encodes CASSPGLGQTSYEQYF. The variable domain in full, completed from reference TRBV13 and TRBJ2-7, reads AAGVIQSPRHLIKEKRETATLKCYPIPRHDTVYWYQQGPGQDPQFLISFYEKMQSDKGSIPDRFSAQQFSDYHSELNMSSLELGDSALYFCASSPGLGQTSYEQYFGPGTRLTVT.

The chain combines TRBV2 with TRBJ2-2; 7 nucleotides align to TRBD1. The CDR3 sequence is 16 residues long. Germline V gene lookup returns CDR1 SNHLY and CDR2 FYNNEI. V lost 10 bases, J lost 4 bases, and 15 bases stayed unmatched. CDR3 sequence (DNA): TGTGCCAAACGACAGGGCAAAAGGGATGGCACCGGGGAGCTGTTTTTT. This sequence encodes CAKRQGKRDGTGELFF.

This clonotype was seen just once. The CDR3 nucleotides are TGCAGTGCTAGCCAGGAAACGCTATGGGGCTACACCTTC. It translates to CSASQETLWGYTF. The genes are TRBV20-1 and TRBJ1-2; D gene unclear. V was pared by 3 bases and J by 8 bases, with 16 bases between. The CDR3 has 13 amino acids. The germline gives CDR1 DFQATT, CDR2 SNEGSKA (reference sequence).

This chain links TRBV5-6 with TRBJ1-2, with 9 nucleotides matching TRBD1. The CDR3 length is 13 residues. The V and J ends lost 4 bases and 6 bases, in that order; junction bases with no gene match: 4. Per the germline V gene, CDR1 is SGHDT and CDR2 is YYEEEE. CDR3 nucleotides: TGTGCCAGCAGCGTACAGGGGGCTGATGGCTACACCTTC. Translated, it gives CASSVQGADGYTF.

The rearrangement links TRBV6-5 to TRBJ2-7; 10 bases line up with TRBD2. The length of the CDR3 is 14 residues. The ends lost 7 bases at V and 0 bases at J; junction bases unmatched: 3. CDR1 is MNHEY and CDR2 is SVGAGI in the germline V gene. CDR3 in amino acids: CASMSSGSSYEQYF. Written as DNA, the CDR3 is TGTGCCAGCATGTCTAGCGGGAGCTCCTACGAGCAGTACTTC.

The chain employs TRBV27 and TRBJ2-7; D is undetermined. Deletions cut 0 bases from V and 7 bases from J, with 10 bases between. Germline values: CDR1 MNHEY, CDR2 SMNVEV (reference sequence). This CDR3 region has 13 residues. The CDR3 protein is CASSLSPVGEQYF. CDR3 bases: TGTGCCAGCAGTTTATCCCCGGTGGGGGAGCAGTACTTC.

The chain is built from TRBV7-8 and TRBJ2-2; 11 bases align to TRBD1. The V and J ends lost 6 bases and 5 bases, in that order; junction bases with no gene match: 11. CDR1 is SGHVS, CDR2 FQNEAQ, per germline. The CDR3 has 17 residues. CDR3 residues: CASSSGTGGVRTGELFF. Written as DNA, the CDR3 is TGTGCCAGCAGTTCCGGGACAGGGGGTGTGAGAACCGGGGAGCTGTTTTTT. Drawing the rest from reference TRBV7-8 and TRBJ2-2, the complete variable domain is GAGVSQSPRYKVAKRGQDVALRCDPISGHVSLFWYQQALGQGPEFLTYFQNEAQLDKSGLPSDRFFAERPEGSVSTLKIQRTQQEDSAVYLCASSSGTGGVRTGELFFGEGSRLTVL.

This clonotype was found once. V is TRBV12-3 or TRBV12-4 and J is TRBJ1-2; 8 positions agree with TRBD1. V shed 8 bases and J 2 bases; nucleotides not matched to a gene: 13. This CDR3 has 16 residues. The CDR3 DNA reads TGTGCCAGCTGGGGGCAGGGGGCAGGTGAGAACTATGGCTACACCTTC. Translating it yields CASWGQGAGENYGYTF.

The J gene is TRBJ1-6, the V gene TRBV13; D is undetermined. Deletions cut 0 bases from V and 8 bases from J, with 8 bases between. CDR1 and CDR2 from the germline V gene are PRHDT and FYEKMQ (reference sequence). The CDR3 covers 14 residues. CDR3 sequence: CASSLGSPDSPLHF. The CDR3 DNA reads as TGTGCCAGCAGCTTAGGTAGCCCAGATTCACCCCTCCACTTT.

CDR3 in DNA: TGCGCCAGCAGCCAAGATGGACAGGGTTCAGAACAAGAGACCCAGTACTTC. It is translated as CASSQDGQGSEQETQYF. The chain carries TRBV4-3 and TRBJ2-5, with 8 positions matching TRBD1. CDR1 is LGHNA, CDR2 YSLEER, per germline. This CDR3 has 17 residues. Germline trimming cut 0 bases from V and 2 bases from J; bases unmatched to any gene: 8.

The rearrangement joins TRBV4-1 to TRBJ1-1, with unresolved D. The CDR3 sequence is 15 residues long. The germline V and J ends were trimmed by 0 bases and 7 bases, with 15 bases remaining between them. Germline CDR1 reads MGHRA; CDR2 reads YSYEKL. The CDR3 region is CASSQEGQVRSEAFF. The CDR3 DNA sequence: TGCGCCAGCAGCCAAGAGGGCCAGGTGCGGAGTGAAGCTTTCTTT.

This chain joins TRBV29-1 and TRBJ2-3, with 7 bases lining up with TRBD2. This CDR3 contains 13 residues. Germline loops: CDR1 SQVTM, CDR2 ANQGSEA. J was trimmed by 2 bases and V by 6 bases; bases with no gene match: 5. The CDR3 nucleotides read TGCAGCGTCCTAGCGGCGCTCACAGATACGCAGTATTTT. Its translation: CSVLAALTDTQYF.